This TCR beta chain is drawn from a study of T cell responses to AZD1222 COVID-19 vaccine. Study conclusions and caveats: Among AZD1222 vaccinees, only five or six were seropositive at baseline.

Germline loops: CDR1 MGHRA, CDR2 YSYEKL. Trimming removed 3 bases from V and 5 bases from J, with 7 bases in between. The CDR3 has 13 amino acids. Produced via immunoSEQ multiplex PCR; TCRdb's table is partial and in-frame only. The sample has roughly 130,000 clones, just over 85% seen once; the top ten hold about 17%. A note on this clone: No antigen is known for it.

The TCR was taken from an adult in good health. Sequences were derived from peripheral blood, sampled on day 0 of MenACWY control vaccination. V and J are TRBV4-1 and TRBJ2-2; D unclear. This CDR3 is CASSQVSTGELFF. As DNA, the CDR3 is TGCGCCAGCAGCCAGGTTTCAACCGGGGAGCTGTTTTTT.